This TCR beta chain was obtained from a study of cytomegalovirus exposure and HLA in healthy donors. Donors were nominally healthy when sampled, though unrecorded immune exposures were likely. Primers included in the PCR were 60 Vbeta and 13 Jbeta primers. Here immunoSEQ multiplex PCR was the method, and the copy in TCRdb shows in-frame clones only, minus some. The table shows 130,000 or so clones, with about 76% occurring only once. In its sample, this clone was seen a few times. Its target is not known. Regarding the study as a whole: The likely explanation for a cluster of highly shared sequence variants was sequencing artifact. CMV antigen specificity of three CMV-associated chains was confirmed in vitro. Several of the most significant clusters were apparently associated with common viral pathogens in a later analysis.

Germline lookup yields CDR1 SGHTS and CDR2 YDEGEE. Trimming cost V 2 bases and J 1 base, with 7 bases left between them. This CDR3 region has 15 residues. The sample was PBMCs. The source is a man aged 35 to 55 in good health and CMV-seropositive. The V gene is TRBV5-8, the J gene TRBJ2-6, with D unclear. The CDR3 DNA follows: TGTGCCAGCAGCTTACAAGCGTCTGGGGCCAACGTCCTGACTTTC. Its protein is CASSLQASGANVLTF.